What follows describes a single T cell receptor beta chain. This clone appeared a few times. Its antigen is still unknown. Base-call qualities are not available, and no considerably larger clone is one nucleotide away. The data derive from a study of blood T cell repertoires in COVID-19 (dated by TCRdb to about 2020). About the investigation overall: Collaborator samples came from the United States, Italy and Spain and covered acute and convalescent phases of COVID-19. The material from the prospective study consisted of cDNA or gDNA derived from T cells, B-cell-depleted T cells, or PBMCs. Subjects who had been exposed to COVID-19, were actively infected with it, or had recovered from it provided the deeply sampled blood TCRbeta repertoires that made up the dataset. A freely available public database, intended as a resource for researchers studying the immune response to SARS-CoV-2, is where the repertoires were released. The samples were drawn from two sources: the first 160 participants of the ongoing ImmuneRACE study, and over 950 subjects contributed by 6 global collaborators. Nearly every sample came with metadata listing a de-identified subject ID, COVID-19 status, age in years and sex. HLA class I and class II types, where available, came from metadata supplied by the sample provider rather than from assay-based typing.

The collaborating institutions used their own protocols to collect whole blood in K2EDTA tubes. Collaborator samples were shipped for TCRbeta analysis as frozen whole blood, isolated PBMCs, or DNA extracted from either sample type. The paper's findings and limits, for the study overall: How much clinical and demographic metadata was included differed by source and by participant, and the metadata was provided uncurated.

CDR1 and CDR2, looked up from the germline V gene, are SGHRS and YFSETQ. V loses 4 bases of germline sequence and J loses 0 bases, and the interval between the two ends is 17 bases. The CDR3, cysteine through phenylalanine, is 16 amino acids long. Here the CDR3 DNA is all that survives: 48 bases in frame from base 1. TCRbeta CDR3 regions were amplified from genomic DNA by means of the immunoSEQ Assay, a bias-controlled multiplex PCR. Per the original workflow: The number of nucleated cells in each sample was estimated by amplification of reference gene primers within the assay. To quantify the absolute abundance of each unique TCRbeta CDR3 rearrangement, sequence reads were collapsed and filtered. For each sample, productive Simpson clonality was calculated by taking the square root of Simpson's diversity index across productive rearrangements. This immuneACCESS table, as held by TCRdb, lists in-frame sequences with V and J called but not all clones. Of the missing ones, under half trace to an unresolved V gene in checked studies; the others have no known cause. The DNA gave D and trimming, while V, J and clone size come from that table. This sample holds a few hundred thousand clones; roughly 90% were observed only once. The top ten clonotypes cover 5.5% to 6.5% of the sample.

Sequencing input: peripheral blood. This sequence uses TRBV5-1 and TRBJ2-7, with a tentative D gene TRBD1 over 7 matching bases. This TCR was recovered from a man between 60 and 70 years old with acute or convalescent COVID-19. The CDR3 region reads CASSPGGTESSYEQYF. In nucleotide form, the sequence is TGCGCCAGCAGCCCTGGCGGGACAGAGAGCTCCTACGAGCAGTACTTC.